The 5 T cell receptor beta chains given below trace back to one sample, sequenced in a study of T cell responses to AZD1222 COVID-19 vaccine (dated by TCRdb to 2020 to 2022). The library came from the immunoSEQ multiplex PCR assay. Here the immuneACCESS table is served through TCRdb, limited to in-frame sequences with V and J called. Missing clones are a known gap in these copies; in checked studies unresolved V genes cover under half, and the rest lacks a known reason. This sample holds some 120,000 clones; about 87% were observed only once. The top ten clones comprise about 5% of the sample. The intended sense of this specimen's time point label: baseline before first vaccination. Sequenced here: peripheral blood, sampled on day 0 of AZD1222 vaccination. These receptor sequences come from an adult in good health.

This chain connects TRBV27 to TRBJ2-6; no clear D gene. Germline V gives CDR1 MNHEY, CDR2 SMNVEV (reference sequence). The CDR3 spans 16 residues. The V gene lost 5 bases and the J gene lost 4 bases, with 15 bases spanning the gap. DNA of the CDR3: TGTGCCAGCAGTCTACGCCCGTGGCCGGGGGCCAACGTCCTGACTTTC. The encoded protein is CASSLRPWPGANVLTF.

The gene calls are TRBV27 and TRBJ2-1, with D perhaps matching TRBD2 (5 bases). V dropped 7 bases and J dropped 4 bases, with 17 bases sitting between them. Per the germline V gene, CDR1 is MNHEY and CDR2 is SMNVEV (reference sequence). The CDR3 consists of 15 residues. CDR3 DNA: TGTGCCAGCACCTCCCCGGGGAACAATTACAATGAGCAGTTCTTC. It specifies CASTSPGNNYNEQFF.

This sequence joins TRBV5-4 and TRBJ1-1; TRBD1 aligns across 11 bases. Germline values: CDR1 SGHNT, CDR2 YYREEE (reference sequence). The V and J ends lost 3 bases and 5 bases, in that order; junction bases with no gene match: 12. This CDR3 region has 17 residues. The CDR3 protein is CASSSDRGRSLGTEAFF. CDR3 sequence (DNA): TGTGCCAGCAGCTCGGACAGGGGGCGCAGTTTGGGTACTGAAGCTTTCTTT.

This clone appeared a single time. The V call is TRBV6-5, the J call TRBJ1-1, with D possibly TRBD1 on 6 matching bases. Trimming took 8 bases from V and 4 from J, leaving 14 bases between them. The CDR3 spans 13 residues. CDR1 MNHEY and CDR2 SVGAGI come from the germline V gene. The CDR3 DNA sequence: TGTGCCAGCCCCTTCTCACAGGGCACTGAAGCTTTCTTT. Its translation: CASPFSQGTEAFF.

The V gene is TRBV6-2 or TRBV6-3, the J gene TRBJ1-3; D gene ambiguous. The V gene's germline CDR1 is MNHEY and CDR2 SVGEGT. The CDR3 runs to 15 residues. V was cut by 6 bases and J by 0 bases, with 12 bases left in between. The CDR3 nucleotides are TGTGCCAGCAGCTTTACCTGGGGCTCTGGAAACACCATATATTTT. It specifies CASSFTWGSGNTIYF.